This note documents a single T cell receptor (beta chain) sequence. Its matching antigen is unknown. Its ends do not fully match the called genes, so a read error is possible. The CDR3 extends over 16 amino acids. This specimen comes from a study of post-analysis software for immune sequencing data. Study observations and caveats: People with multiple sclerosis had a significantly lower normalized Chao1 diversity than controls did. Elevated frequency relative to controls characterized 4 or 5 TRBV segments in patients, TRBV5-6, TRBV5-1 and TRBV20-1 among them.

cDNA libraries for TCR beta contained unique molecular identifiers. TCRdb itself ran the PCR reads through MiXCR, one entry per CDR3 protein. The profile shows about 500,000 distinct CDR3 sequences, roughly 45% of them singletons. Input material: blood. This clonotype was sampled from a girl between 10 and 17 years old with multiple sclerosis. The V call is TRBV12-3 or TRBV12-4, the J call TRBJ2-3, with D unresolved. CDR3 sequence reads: CANSLIGPLGTDTQYF. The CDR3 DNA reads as TGTGCCAACAGTTTAATAGGCCCCCTCGGCACAGATACGCAGTATTTT.